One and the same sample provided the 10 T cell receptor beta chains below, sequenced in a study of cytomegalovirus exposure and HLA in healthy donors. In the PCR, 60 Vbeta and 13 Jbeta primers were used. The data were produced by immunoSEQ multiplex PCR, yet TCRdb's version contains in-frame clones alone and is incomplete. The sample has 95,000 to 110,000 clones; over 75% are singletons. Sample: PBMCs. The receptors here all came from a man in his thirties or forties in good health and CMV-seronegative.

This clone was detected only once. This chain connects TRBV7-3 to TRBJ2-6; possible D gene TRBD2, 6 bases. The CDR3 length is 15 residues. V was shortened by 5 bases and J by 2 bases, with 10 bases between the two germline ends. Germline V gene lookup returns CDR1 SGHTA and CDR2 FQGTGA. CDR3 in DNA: TGTGCCAGCAGCCACAGGAGGGCTGGGGCCAACGTCCTGACTTTC. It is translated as CASSHRRAGANVLTF.

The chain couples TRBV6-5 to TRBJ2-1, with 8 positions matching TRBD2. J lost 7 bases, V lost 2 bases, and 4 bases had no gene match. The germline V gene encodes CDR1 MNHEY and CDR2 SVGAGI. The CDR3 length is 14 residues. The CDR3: CASSYQVAGNEQFF. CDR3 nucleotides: TGTGCCAGCAGTTACCAGGTAGCGGGAAATGAGCAGTTCTTC.

The CDR3 DNA reads as TGTGCCATCAAAGCGGGAGTGAGCGTGGATGAGCAGTTCTTC. Amino acids: CAIKAGVSVDEQFF. The chain links TRBV10-3 to TRBJ2-1, with 8 bases that match TRBD2. The CDR3 totals 14 residues. Trimming took 7 bases from V and 8 from J; bases not matched to a gene: 10. Per the germline V gene, CDR1 is ENHRY and CDR2 is SYGVKD.

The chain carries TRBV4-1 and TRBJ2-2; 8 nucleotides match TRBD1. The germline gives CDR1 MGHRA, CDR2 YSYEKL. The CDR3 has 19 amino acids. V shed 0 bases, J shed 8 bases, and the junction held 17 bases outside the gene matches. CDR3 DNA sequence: TGCGCCAGCAGCCAAGATGAAACTGCGACAGGGGCCACGCTGGGGGAGCTGTTTTTT. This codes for CASSQDETATGATLGELFF.

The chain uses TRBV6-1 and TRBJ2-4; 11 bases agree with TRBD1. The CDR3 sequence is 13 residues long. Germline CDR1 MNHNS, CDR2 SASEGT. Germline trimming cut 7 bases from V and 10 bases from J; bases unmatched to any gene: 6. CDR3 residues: CASTGQGATIQYF. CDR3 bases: TGTGCCAGCACCGGACAGGGGGCTACTATTCAGTACTTC.

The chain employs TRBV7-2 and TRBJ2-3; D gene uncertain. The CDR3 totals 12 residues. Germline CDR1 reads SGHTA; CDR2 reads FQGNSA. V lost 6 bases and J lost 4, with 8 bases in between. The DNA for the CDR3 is TGTGCCAGCAGTGCTCGGGCAGATACGCAGTATTTT. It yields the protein CASSARADTQYF.

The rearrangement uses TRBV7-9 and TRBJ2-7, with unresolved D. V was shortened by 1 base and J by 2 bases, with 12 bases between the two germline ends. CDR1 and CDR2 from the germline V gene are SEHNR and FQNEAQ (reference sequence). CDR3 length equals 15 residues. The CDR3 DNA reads TGTGCCAGCAGCTTAGGATTCGTTAGTCCCTACGAGCAGTACTTC. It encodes CASSLGFVSPYEQYF.

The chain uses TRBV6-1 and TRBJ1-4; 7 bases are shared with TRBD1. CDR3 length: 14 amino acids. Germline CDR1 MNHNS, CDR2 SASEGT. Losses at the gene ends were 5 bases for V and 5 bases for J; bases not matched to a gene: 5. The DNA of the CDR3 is TGTGCCAGCAGTCGACAGGGTCAGAATGAAAAACTGTTTTTT. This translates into CASSRQGQNEKLFF.

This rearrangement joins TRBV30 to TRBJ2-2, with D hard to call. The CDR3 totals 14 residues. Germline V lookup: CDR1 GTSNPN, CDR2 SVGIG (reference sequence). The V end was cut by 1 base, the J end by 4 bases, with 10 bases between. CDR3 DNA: TGTGCCTGGAGTGGGGCTGCAGTCACCGGGGAGCTGTTTTTT. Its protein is CAWSGAAVTGELFF. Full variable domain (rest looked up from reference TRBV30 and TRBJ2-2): SQTIHQWPATLVQPVGSPLSLECTVEGTSNPNLYWYRQAAGRGLQLLFYSVGIGQISSEVPQNLSASRPQDRQFILSSKKLLLSDSGFYLCAWSGAAVTGELFFGEGSRLTVL.

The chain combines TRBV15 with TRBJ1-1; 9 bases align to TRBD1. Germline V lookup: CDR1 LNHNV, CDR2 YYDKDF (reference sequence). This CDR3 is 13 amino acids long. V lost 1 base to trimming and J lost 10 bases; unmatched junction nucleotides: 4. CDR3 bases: TGTGCCACCAGCAGAGGGGACAGGGATCGAGCTTTCTTT. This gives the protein CATSRGDRDRAFF.